This T cell receptor beta chain emerged from a study of PD-L1 blockade in urothelial cancer. Study context: Male sex and bladder-origin urothelial cancer were recorded for twenty-five of 29 patients.

Trimming cost V 4 bases and J 2 bases, with 11 bases left between them. Per the germline V gene, CDR1 is SGHTA and CDR2 is FQGNSA. The CDR3 is made up of 15 amino acids. Using immunoSEQ multiplex PCR, the repertoire was profiled, and TCRdb retains in-frame clones only, with some absent. The data contain about 55,000 clones, 70% to 85% of them singletons. The receptor was derived from a man between 65 and 85 years old with urothelial cancer. The chain recombines TRBV7-2 with TRBJ2-2; D is unclear. Here the sequenced sample was PBMCs, taken around atezolizumab (anti-PD-L1) treatment. The CDR3 reads CASSSQRLNTGELFF. CDR3 nucleotide sequence: TGTGCCAGCAGCTCTCAGCGCCTCAACACCGGGGAGCTGTTTTTT.